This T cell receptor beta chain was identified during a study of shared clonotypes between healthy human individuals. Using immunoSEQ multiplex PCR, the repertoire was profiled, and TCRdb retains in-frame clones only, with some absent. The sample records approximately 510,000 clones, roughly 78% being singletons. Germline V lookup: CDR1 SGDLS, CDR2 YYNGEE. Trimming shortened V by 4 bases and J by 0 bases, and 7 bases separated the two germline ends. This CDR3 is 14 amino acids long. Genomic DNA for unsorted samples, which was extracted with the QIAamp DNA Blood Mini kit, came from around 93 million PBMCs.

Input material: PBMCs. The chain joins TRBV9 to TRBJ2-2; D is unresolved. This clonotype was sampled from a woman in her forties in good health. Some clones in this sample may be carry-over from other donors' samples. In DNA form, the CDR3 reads TGTGCCAGCAGCCCCAGAACGAACACCGGGGAGCTGTTTTTT. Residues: CASSPRTNTGELFF.